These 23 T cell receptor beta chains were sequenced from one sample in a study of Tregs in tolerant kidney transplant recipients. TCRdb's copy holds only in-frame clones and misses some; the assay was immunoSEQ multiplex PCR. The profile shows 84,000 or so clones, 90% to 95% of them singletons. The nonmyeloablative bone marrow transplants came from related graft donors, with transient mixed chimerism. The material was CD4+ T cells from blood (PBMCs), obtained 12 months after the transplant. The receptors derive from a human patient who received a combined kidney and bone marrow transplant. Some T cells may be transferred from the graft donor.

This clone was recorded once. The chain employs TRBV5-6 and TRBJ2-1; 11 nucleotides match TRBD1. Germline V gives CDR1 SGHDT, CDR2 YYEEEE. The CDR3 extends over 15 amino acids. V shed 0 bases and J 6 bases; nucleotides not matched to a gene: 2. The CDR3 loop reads CASSLGTGGFNEQFF. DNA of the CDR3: TGTGCCAGCAGCTTGGGGACAGGGGGCTTCAATGAGCAGTTCTTC.

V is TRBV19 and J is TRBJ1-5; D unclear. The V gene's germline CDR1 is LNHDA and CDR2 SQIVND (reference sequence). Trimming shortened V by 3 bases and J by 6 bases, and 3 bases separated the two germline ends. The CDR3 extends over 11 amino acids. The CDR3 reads CASSIGQPQHF. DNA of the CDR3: TGTGCCAGTAGTATCGGTCAGCCCCAGCATTTT.

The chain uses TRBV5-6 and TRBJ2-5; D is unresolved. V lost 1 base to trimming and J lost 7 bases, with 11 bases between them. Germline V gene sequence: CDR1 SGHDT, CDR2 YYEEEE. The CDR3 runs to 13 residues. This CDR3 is CASSLSHPGTQYF. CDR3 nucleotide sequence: TGTGCCAGCAGCTTGTCCCACCCGGGGACCCAGTACTTC.

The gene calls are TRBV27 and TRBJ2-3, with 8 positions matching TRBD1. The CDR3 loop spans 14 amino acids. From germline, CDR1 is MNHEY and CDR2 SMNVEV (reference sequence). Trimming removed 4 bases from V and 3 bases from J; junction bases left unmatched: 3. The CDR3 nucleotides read TGTGCCAGCAGTTCGGACAGGGAGACAGATACGCAGTATTTT. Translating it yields CASSSDRETDTQYF.

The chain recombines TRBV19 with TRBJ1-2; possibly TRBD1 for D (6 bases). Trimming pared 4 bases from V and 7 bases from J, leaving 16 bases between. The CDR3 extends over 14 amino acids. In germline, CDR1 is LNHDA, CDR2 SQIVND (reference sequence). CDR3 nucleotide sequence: TGTGCCAGTAGTAACCGTCAGGGGAGGGGTGGCTACACCTTC. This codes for CASSNRQGRGGYTF.

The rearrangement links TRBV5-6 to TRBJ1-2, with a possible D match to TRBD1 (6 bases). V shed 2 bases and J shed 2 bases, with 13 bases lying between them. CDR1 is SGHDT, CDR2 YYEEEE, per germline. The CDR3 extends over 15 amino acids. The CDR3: CASSFRTALNYGYTF. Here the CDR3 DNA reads TGTGCCAGCAGCTTTAGGACAGCCCTAAACTATGGCTACACCTTC.

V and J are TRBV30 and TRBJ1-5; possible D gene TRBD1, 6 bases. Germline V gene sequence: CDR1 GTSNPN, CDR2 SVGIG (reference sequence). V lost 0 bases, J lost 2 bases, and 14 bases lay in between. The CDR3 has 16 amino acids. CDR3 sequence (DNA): TGTGCCTGGAGTGTAGGAGGGGGGGCCGGCAATCAGCCCCAGCATTTT. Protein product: CAWSVGGGAGNQPQHF.

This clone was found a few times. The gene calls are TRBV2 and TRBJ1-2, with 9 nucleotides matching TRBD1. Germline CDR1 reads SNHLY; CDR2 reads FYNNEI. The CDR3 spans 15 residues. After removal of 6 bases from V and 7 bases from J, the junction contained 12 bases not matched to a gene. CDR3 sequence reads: CASSYTGQGLAGYTF. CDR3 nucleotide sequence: TGTGCCAGCAGCTACACGGGACAGGGCCTCGCTGGCTACACCTTC.

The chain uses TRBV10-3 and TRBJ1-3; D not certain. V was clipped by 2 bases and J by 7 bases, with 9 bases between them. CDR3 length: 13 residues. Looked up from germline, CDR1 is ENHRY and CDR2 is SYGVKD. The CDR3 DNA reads TGTGCCATCAGTGAGGTTTCGGGGAACACCATATATTTT. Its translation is CAISEVSGNTIYF.

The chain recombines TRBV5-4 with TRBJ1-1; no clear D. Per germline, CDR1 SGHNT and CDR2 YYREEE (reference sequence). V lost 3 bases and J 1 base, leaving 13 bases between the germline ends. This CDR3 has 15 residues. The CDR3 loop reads CASSSSRGSNTEAFF. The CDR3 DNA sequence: TGTGCCAGCAGCTCCAGCCGGGGATCGAACACTGAAGCTTTCTTT.

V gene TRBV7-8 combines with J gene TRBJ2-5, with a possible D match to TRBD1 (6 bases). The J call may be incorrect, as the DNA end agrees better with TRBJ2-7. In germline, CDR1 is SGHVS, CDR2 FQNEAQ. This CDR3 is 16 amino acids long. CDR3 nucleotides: TGTGCCAGCAGCTTAGTCATCACCAGGGGAGTCTCCGAGCAGTACTTC. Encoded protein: CASSLVITRGVSEQYF.

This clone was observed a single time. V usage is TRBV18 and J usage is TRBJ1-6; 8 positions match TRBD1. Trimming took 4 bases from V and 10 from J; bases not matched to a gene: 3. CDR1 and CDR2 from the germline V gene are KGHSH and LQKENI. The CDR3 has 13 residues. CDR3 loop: CASSLDRGSPLHF. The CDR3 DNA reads TGTGCCAGCTCACTCGACAGGGGCTCACCCCTCCACTTT.

The CDR3 DNA sequence: TGTGCCAGCAGGTACGGCAGGGGGCTCGGATCCTACGAGCAGTACTTC. Translating it yields CASRYGRGLGSYEQYF. V is TRBV7-2 and J is TRBJ2-7; 8 bases are a match to TRBD1. V shed 6 bases and J 1 base; nucleotides not matched to a gene: 11. CDR3 size: 16 residues. Germline loops: CDR1 SGHTA, CDR2 FQGNSA.

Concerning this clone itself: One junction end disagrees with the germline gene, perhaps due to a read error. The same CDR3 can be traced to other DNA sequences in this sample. CDR3: CASGTGGYNSPLHF. CDR3 in DNA: TGTGCCAGCGGGACAGGGGGCTATAATTCCCCCCTCCACTTT. The chain carries TRBV6-5 and TRBJ1-6; 12 bases are shared with TRBD1. Germline CDR1 and CDR2: MNHEY and SVGAGI. The CDR3 has 14 residues.

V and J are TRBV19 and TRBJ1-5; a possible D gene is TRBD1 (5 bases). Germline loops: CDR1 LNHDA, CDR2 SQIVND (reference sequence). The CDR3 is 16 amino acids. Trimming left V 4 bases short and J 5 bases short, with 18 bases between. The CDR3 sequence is CASSKGSVRVDQPQHF. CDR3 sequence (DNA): TGTGCCAGTAGTAAAGGATCGGTCAGGGTGGATCAGCCCCAGCATTTT.

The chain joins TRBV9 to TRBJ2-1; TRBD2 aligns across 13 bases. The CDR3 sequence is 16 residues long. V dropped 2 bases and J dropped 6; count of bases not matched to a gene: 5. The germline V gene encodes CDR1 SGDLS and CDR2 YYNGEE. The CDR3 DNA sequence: TGTGCCAGCAGCGTGAGGGGACTAGCGGGGCTCAATGAGCAGTTCTTC. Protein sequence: CASSVRGLAGLNEQFF.

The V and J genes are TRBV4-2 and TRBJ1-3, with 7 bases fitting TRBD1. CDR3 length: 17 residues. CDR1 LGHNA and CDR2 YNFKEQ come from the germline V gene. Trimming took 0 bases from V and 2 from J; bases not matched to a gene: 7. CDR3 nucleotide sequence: TGTGCCAGCAGCCAAGAAAACAGGGGAAAGACTGGAAACACCATATATTTT. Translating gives CASSQENRGKTGNTIYF.

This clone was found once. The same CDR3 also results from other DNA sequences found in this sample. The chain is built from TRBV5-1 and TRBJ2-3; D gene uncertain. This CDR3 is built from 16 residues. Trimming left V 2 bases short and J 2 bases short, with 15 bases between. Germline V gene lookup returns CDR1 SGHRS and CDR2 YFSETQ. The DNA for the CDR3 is TGCGCCAGCAGCTTAGTTCTAGGCCCTACCACAGATACGCAGTATTTT. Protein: CASSLVLGPTTDTQYF.

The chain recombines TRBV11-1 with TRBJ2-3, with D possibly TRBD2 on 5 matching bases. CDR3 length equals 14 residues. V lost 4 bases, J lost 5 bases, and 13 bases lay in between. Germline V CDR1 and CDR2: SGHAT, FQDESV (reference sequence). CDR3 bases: TGTGCCAGCAGCTACGGGGTATCGGGAGATACGCAGTATTTT. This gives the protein CASSYGVSGDTQYF.

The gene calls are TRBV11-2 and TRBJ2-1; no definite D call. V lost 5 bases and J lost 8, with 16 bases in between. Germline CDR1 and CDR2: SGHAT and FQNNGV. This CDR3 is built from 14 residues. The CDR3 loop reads CASSPRWSRDEQFF. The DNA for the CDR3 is TGTGCCAGCAGCCCGCGGTGGAGTCGGGATGAGCAGTTCTTC.

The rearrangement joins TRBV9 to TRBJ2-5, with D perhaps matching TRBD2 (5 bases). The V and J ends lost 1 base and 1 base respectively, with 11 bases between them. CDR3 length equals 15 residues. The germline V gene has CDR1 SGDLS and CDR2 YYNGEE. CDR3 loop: CASSVTLASQETQYF. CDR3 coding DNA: TGTGCCAGCAGCGTAACCCTAGCAAGCCAAGAGACCCAGTACTTC.

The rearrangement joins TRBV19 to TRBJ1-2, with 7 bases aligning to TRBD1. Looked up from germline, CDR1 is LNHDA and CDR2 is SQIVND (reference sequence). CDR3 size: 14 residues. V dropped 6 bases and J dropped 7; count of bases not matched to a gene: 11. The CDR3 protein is CASRIDRDFSGYTF. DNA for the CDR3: TGTGCCAGTAGGATCGACAGGGATTTTTCTGGCTACACCTTC.

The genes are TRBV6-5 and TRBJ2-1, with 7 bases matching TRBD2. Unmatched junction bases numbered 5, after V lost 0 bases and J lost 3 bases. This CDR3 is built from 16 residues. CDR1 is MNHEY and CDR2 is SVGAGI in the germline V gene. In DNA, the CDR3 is TGTGCCAGCAGTTACTCTGGCGGGAGCTTCTACAATGAGCAGTTCTTC. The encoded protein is CASSYSGGSFYNEQFF.